Below are 27 T cell receptor beta chains sequenced from a single sample in a study of blood T cell repertoires in COVID-19. Produced via immunoSEQ multiplex PCR; TCRdb's table is partial and in-frame only. In the table there are roughly 500,000 clones, about nine tenths of which are singletons. Specimen: PBMCs or T cells enriched from blood (not recorded which). The receptors were gathered from a woman aged 55-75 years who had recovered from COVID-19.

The table lists this clone with a count of one. The chain recombines TRBV6-2 or TRBV6-3 with TRBJ2-1; TRBD1 aligns across 7 bases. This CDR3 is built from 12 residues. Germline V CDR1 and CDR2: MNHEY, SVGEGT. Germline trimming cut 6 bases from V and 10 bases from J; bases unmatched to any gene: 6. The CDR3 bases are TGTGCCAGCAGCAACTTACAGGGGGAGCAGTTCTTC. Protein: CASSNLQGEQFF.

J is TRBJ2-1 and V is TRBV6-1; TRBD2 matches at 13 bases. Germline V gives CDR1 MNHNS, CDR2 SASEGT. Trimming cost V 4 bases and J 5 bases; bases outside gene matches: 5. CDR3 length: 16 amino acids. CDR3 nucleotide sequence: TGTGCCAGCAGTGGGACTAGCGGGGGTCAACACAATGAGCAGTTCTTC. Its protein is CASSGTSGGQHNEQFF.

The J gene is TRBJ1-2, the V gene TRBV3-1 (or the pseudogene TRBV3-2); weak D call: TRBD1 (6 bases). The V end lost 4 bases, the J end lost 4 bases, and 10 bases lay between the germline ends. The CDR3 sequence is 13 residues long. Germline CDR1 and CDR2: LGHDT and YNNKEL (reference sequence). The CDR3 DNA is TGTGCCAGCAGCCGGCCGACAGGCTATGGCTACACCTTC. Its protein is CASSRPTGYGYTF.

CDR3 coding DNA: TGCGCCAGCAGTAGCGGGGGGCGAACTCGCACAGATACGCAGTATTTT. The encoded protein is CASSSGGRTRTDTQYF. This sequence joins TRBV10-1 and TRBJ2-3, with TRBD2 matching 9 bases. The CDR3 loop spans 16 amino acids. Germline V CDR1 and CDR2: WNHNN, SYGVQD (reference sequence). The V and J ends lost 5 bases and 1 base, in that order; junction bases with no gene match: 7.

This sequence joins TRBV10-3 and TRBJ2-7; 8 nucleotides agree with TRBD1. Germline CDR1 reads ENHRY; CDR2 reads SYGVKD. V was clipped by 4 bases and J by 5 bases; unmatched bases: 4. CDR3 size: 13 residues. CDR3 amino acids: CAISGQGRNEQYF. As DNA, the CDR3 is TGTGCCATCAGTGGACAGGGGAGGAACGAGCAGTACTTC.

As for this clone: The sample contains more than one DNA sequence encoding this CDR3. The chain carries TRBV29-1 and TRBJ1-2, with TRBD1 matching 7 bases. The germline V gene has CDR1 SQVTM and CDR2 ANQGSEA. V lost 5 bases to trimming and J lost 2 bases; unmatched junction nucleotides: 2. The CDR3 covers 12 residues. CDR3 coding DNA: TGCAGCGTTACGACAGGGAACTATGGCTACACCTTC. Translation: CSVTTGNYGYTF.

The V gene is TRBV5-8, the J gene TRBJ1-4; 8 nucleotides agree with TRBD1. The V and J ends lost 7 bases and 8 bases, in that order; junction bases with no gene match: 16. Looked up from germline, CDR1 is SGHTS and CDR2 is YDEGEE. This CDR3 region has 16 residues. CDR3 residues: CASSTTRTGRNEKLFF. CDR3 bases: TGTGCCAGCTCGACGACCAGGACAGGGAGGAACGAAAAACTGTTTTTT. Full variable domain (remainder filled in from reference TRBV5-8 and TRBJ1-4): EAGVTQSPTHLIKTRGQQATLRCSPISGHTSVYWYQQALGLGLQFLLWYDEGEERNRGNFPPRFSGRQFPNYSSELNVNALELEDSALYLCASSTTRTGRNEKLFFGSGTQLSVL.

A single count supports this clone. The chain employs TRBV6-5 and TRBJ1-4; the D is unclear. With 7 bases removed from V and 10 bases from J, the gap between germline ends came to 19 bases. CDR1 and CDR2 (germline): MNHEY, SVGAGI. This CDR3 contains 14 residues. CDR3 protein: CASTSLREAGKLFF. The CDR3, as DNA: TGTGCCAGCACCTCTCTCCGGGAGGCGGGAAAACTGTTTTTT.

The chain employs TRBV2 and TRBJ1-5, with TRBD1 as a possible D gene (5 bases). The CDR3 loop spans 12 amino acids. Germline loops: CDR1 SNHLY, CDR2 FYNNEI. V was clipped by 7 bases and J by 11 bases, with 15 bases between them. The CDR3 DNA follows: TGTGCCAGCAACTTCCAGGGCGTAGCCCAGCATTTT. Translation: CASNFQGVAQHF.

The chain employs TRBV2 and TRBJ2-1, with a tentative D call TRBD1 (5 bases). There are 12 residues in the CDR3. Per the germline V gene, CDR1 is SNHLY and CDR2 is FYNNEI. The V end lost 4 bases, the J end lost 7 bases, and 8 bases lay between the germline ends. The CDR3 region has the DNA TGTGCCAGCAGTGCCCAGGGAAATGAGCAGTTCTTC. Protein: CASSAQGNEQFF.

Notes on this clone: Other DNA variants within this sample encode the same CDR3. This chain connects TRBV6-5 to TRBJ2-7, with 10 positions matching TRBD1. This CDR3 contains 14 residues. Trimming removed 2 bases from V and 4 bases from J; junction bases left unmatched: 2. Germline V gene lookup returns CDR1 MNHEY and CDR2 SVGAGI. The CDR3 region has the DNA TGTGCCAGCAGTTACCGGGACAGGGGTTACGAGCAGTACTTC. Amino acids: CASSYRDRGYEQYF.

This chain connects TRBV11-2 to TRBJ2-7, with D unresolved. Trimming removed 6 bases from V and 4 bases from J, with 13 bases in between. This CDR3 spans 13 amino acids. Looked up from germline, CDR1 is SGHAT and CDR2 is FQNNGV. This CDR3 is CASRRLASYEQYF. Written as DNA, the CDR3 is TGTGCCAGCAGACGACTCGCGAGTTACGAGCAGTACTTC.

The chain couples TRBV5-6 to TRBJ2-5, with unresolved D. V was trimmed by 2 bases and J by 5 bases, leaving 7 bases between them. The CDR3 contains 12 residues. Germline-derived CDR1 and CDR2 are SGHDT and YYEEEE. The DNA for the CDR3 is TGTGCCAGCAGCTTTGTCGGGGAGACCCAGTACTTC. It encodes CASSFVGETQYF.

This sequence joins TRBV24-1 and TRBJ2-2, with a tentative D call TRBD2 (6 bases). V was cut by 9 bases and J by 0 bases, with 10 bases left in between. This CDR3 comprises 14 residues. Germline CDR1 and CDR2: KGHDR and SFDVKD. In DNA, the CDR3 is TGTGCCACCCGAGGCGGGACGAACACCGGGGAGCTGTTTTTT. It translates to CATRGGTNTGELFF.

The V call is TRBV19, the J call TRBJ2-2, with TRBD1 matching over 8 bases. The V and J ends lost 8 bases and 1 base, in that order; junction bases with no gene match: 3. Germline V gene data show CDR1 as LNHDA and CDR2 as SQIVND (reference sequence). There are 14 residues in the CDR3. The CDR3 spells CASGDRMNTGELFF. CDR3 coding DNA: TGTGCCAGTGGGGACAGGATGAACACCGGGGAGCTGTTTTTT.

The chain recombines TRBV28 with TRBJ1-2; tentatively, D is TRBD1 (5 bases). Germline V gene sequence: CDR1 MDHEN, CDR2 SYDVKM. V lost 10 bases to trimming and J lost 8 bases, with 14 bases between them. This CDR3 is built from 11 residues. The CDR3 DNA reads as TGTGCCACGAAAATGGGGCGGGGCTACACCTTC. It specifies CATKMGRGYTF.

V and J are TRBV7-2 and TRBJ2-2, with D perhaps matching TRBD1 (6 bases). This CDR3 is built from 15 residues. Germline CDR1 SGHTA, CDR2 FQGNSA. The V end lost 0 bases, the J end lost 4 bases, and 9 bases lay between the germline ends. The CDR3 here is CASSLAKGGTGELFF. In DNA form, the CDR3 reads TGTGCCAGCAGCTTAGCGAAAGGGGGCACCGGGGAGCTGTTTTTT.

This chain connects TRBV27 to TRBJ2-7; possible D gene TRBD2, 6 bases. The CDR3 runs to 15 residues. CDR1 and CDR2 (germline): MNHEY, SMNVEV (reference sequence). Trimming took off 5 bases at V and 4 bases at J, with 18 bases between the two ends. The CDR3 here is CASSPGRLASYEQYF. CDR3 bases: TGTGCCAGCAGTCCGGGGAGGCTAGCTTCTTACGAGCAGTACTTC.

The gene calls are TRBV11-2 and TRBJ1-6; D is perhaps TRBD1 (5 bases). From germline, CDR1 is SGHAT and CDR2 FQNNGV. V shed 5 bases and J shed 9 bases, with 23 bases lying between them. The CDR3 totals 17 residues. The CDR3 DNA sequence: TGTGCCAGCAGCAGAGGGACCGCCGGGGGACGGATTTCACCCCTCCACTTT. Its translation: CASSRGTAGGRISPLHF. Full variable domain (outside the CDR3, taken from reference TRBV11-2 and TRBJ1-6): EAGVAQSPRYKIIEKRQSVAFWCNPISGHATLYWYQQILGQGPKLLIQFQNNGVVDDSQLPKDRFSAERLKGVDSTLKIQPAKLEDSAVYLCASSRGTAGGRISPLHFGNGTRLTVT.

CDR3 sequence (DNA): TGTGCCAGTAGTACCGGGGGGGGCGTGAAACTGTTTTTT. The encoded protein is CASSTGGGVKLFF. The chain couples TRBV19 to TRBJ1-4; tentative D call: TRBD1 (6 bases). The germline V gene has CDR1 LNHDA and CDR2 SQIVND (reference sequence). The CDR3 is 13 residues long. The ends were cut back, 4 bases at V and 11 bases at J, with 14 bases in the middle.

V gene TRBV2 combines with J gene TRBJ1-6, with D possibly being TRBD1 (6 bases). Germline-derived CDR1 and CDR2 are SNHLY and FYNNEI. The V end was cut by 8 bases, the J end by 7 bases, with 12 bases between. CDR3 length: 13 residues. The CDR3 bases are TGTGCCAGCGTCGAGGGGGGGAATTCACCCCTCCACTTT. This translates into CASVEGGNSPLHF.

This chain links TRBV19 with TRBJ1-2, with D tentatively TRBD1 (5 bases). The V end was cut by 5 bases, the J end by 0 bases, with 10 bases between. This CDR3 is built from 14 residues. Germline V gene lookup returns CDR1 LNHDA and CDR2 SQIVND (reference sequence). CDR3 coding DNA: TGTGCCAGTAGTTTCGGGGGGGCTAACTATGGCTACACCTTC. It is translated as CASSFGGANYGYTF.

This clone occurred a few times. This chain connects TRBV9 to TRBJ1-1; D is possibly TRBD1 (6 bases). Deletions cut 2 bases from V and 0 bases from J, with 11 bases between. The CDR3 length is 15 residues. CDR1 and CDR2 from the germline V gene are SGDLS and YYNGEE. CDR3 in amino acids: CASSVGSGVNTEAFF. The CDR3 nucleotides are TGTGCCAGCAGCGTTGGGTCAGGGGTGAACACTGAAGCTTTCTTT.

This chain uses TRBV4-1 with TRBJ1-1; D ambiguous. Germline V gene data show CDR1 as MGHRA and CDR2 as YSYEKL. This CDR3 is 15 amino acids long. V was pared by 2 bases and J by 2 bases, with 12 bases between. CDR3 sequence (DNA): TGCGCCAGCAGCCAACCAAGCGGGAGAAACACTGAAGCTTTCTTT. It translates to CASSQPSGRNTEAFF.

The CDR3 protein is CASSSPAGQGLKNTEAFF. CDR3 nucleotide sequence: TGTGCCAGCAGCTCCCCCGCGGGACAGGGCCTCAAGAACACTGAAGCTTTCTTT. The chain has TRBV5-4 and TRBJ1-1; 9 bases agree with TRBD1. CDR3 length: 18 amino acids. J was trimmed by 1 base and V by 3 bases; bases with no gene match: 13. Per the germline V gene, CDR1 is SGHNT and CDR2 is YYREEE (reference sequence). Looking up the rest from reference TRBV5-4 and TRBJ1-1 gives the full variable domain: ETGVTQSPTHLIKTRGQQVTLRCSSQSGHNTVSWYQQALGQGPQFIFQYYREEENGRGNFPPRFSGLQFPNYSSELNVNALELDDSALYLCASSSPAGQGLKNTEAFFGQGTRLTVV.

This clone is a singleton in its sample. The chain combines TRBV4-2 with TRBJ1-5; D uncertain. The germline V gene has CDR1 LGHNA and CDR2 YNFKEQ. V lost 0 bases, J lost 1 base, and 16 bases lay in between. This CDR3 has 18 amino acids. The CDR3 loop reads CASSQELVRKLSNQPQHF. CDR3 DNA sequence: TGTGCCAGCAGCCAAGAACTGGTAAGAAAGCTAAGCAATCAGCCCCAGCATTTT.

The chain uses TRBV5-6 and TRBJ1-2; 9 bases fit TRBD1. The CDR3 covers 14 residues. Germline loops: CDR1 SGHDT, CDR2 YYEEEE. After removal of 4 bases from V and 2 bases from J, the junction contained 3 bases not matched to a gene. The CDR3 here is CASSAGQGNYGYTF. The CDR3 coding sequence is TGTGCCAGCAGCGCCGGACAGGGGAACTATGGCTACACCTTC.